This T cell receptor (beta chain) emerged from a study of blood T cell repertoires in COVID-19. Study at large: Sites across the United States, Italy and Spain contributed samples from acute and convalescent COVID-19. T cells, B-cell-depleted T cells, or PBMCs provided the cDNA or gDNA that served as material.

How the authors handled the data: Quantification of nucleated cells was approximated via reference gene primer amplification. Measured with immunoSEQ multiplex PCR; TCRdb has only the in-frame clones, and not every one. D and trimming come from the DNA, and the V and J calls and clone size come from that table. The data show over 35,000 clones, approximately 90% seen once. The CDR3 runs to 18 residues. Germline assignment: CDR1 SGHKS and CDR2 YYEKEE (reference sequence). J lost 3 bases, V lost 0 bases, and 9 bases had no gene match. V is TRBV5-5 and J is TRBJ1-2, with 12 bases that match TRBD1. This clonotype was sampled from a woman aged 25 to 39 in a cohort sampled during active COVID-19. The sequenced sample was peripheral blood. The CDR3 DNA reads as TGTGCCAGCAGCTTGGGAGTGGGACAGGGGGCGCGGTACTATGGCTACACCTTC. This translates into CASSLGVGQGARYYGYTF.